One and the same sample provided the 22 T cell receptor beta chains below, sequenced in a study of cytomegalovirus exposure and HLA in healthy donors. The PCR employed 60 Vbeta primers together with 13 Jbeta primers. Clones were sequenced by immunoSEQ multiplex PCR, and TCRdb holds only the in-frame ones, with some missing. This repertoire shows some 79,000 clones, 63% found once; its top ten account for 15%. The specimen was PBMCs. The source is a woman between 40 and 50 years old in good health and CMV-seropositive.

V is TRBV5-1 and J is TRBJ2-5; TRBD1 agrees at 9 bases. The CDR3 is 14 amino acids. V dropped 6 bases and J dropped 5; count of bases not matched to a gene: 8. Germline V gene data show CDR1 as SGHRS and CDR2 as YFSETQ. Here the CDR3 reads CASTPLTGGETQYF. The CDR3 nucleotides are TGCGCCAGCACTCCACTTACAGGGGGCGAGACCCAGTACTTC.

This clone was recorded only once. The genes are TRBV5-1 and TRBJ2-3; perhaps TRBD1 as D (5 bases). CDR3 length: 14 residues. V gave up 9 bases and J gave up 2 bases, with 16 bases separating them. Germline V CDR1 and CDR2: SGHRS, YFSETQ. The CDR3 reads CATKQVAYTDTQYF. CDR3 in DNA: TGCGCCACCAAACAGGTGGCGTACACAGATACGCAGTATTTT.

For the CDR3, the DNA is TGTGCCAGCAGTCCATCAGGGAGGGGCACTGAAGCTTTCTTT. Its translation: CASSPSGRGTEAFF. The chain uses TRBV28 and TRBJ1-1; D is possibly TRBD1 (5 bases). The CDR3 is made up of 14 amino acids. V was trimmed by 5 bases and J by 4 bases, leaving 14 bases between them. Looked up from germline, CDR1 is MDHEN and CDR2 is SYDVKM. The entire variable domain, with the rest obtained from reference TRBV28 and TRBJ1-1, is as follows: DVKVTQSSRYLVKRTGEKVFLECVQDMDHENMFWYRQDPGLGLRLIYFSYDVKMKEKGDIPEGYSVSREKKERFSLILESASTNQTSMYLCASSPSGRGTEAFFGQGTRLTVV.

The chain has TRBV28 and TRBJ2-4; TRBD1 agrees at 7 bases. The V and J ends lost 4 bases and 8 bases, in that order; junction bases with no gene match: 8. Germline V gene lookup returns CDR1 MDHEN and CDR2 SYDVKM. CDR3 length: 14 residues. The CDR3 DNA sequence: TGTGCCAGCAGTTACAGGGGAACAAGGGACATTCAGTACTTC. The encoded protein is CASSYRGTRDIQYF.

The chain employs TRBV29-1 and TRBJ2-3; D uncertain. The CDR3 consists of 11 residues. From germline, CDR1 is SQVTM and CDR2 ANQGSEA. V was pared by 5 bases and J by 4 bases, with 7 bases between. CDR3 sequence reads: CSVPRADTQYF. The CDR3 coding sequence is TGCAGCGTTCCCCGCGCAGATACGCAGTATTTT.

This clone was seen a handful of times. The chain employs TRBV28 and TRBJ1-1, with 7 bases matching TRBD1. The CDR3 is 15 residues long. V dropped 3 bases and J dropped 4; count of bases not matched to a gene: 8. The V gene's germline CDR1 is MDHEN and CDR2 SYDVKM. CDR3 in DNA: TGTGCCAGCAGTTTCGCGGACAGGACGAGCACTGAAGCTTTCTTT. This encodes CASSFADRTSTEAFF.

This clone has only a few counts. J is TRBJ2-5 and V is TRBV28; D call uncertain. CDR1 and CDR2 (germline): MDHEN, SYDVKM. This CDR3 region has 18 residues. The CDR3 region has the DNA TGTGCTAGTCAAAAACTGAGCCGCTTTTCCTCGTACCAAGAGACCCAGTACTTC. This translates into CASQKLSRFSSYQETQYF.

The V call is TRBV7-9, the J call TRBJ1-4; 10 bases match TRBD1. CDR3 length: 15 residues. Trimming took 5 bases from V and 5 from J; bases not matched to a gene: 5. CDR1 and CDR2 (germline): SEHNR, FQNEAQ (reference sequence). DNA for the CDR3: TGTGCCAGCAGCCCAGGGACAGGGGCAAATGAAAAACTGTTTTTT. As protein: CASSPGTGANEKLFF.

This clone qualifies as medium-sized. This chain joins TRBV19 and TRBJ2-1, with D possibly TRBD2 on 5 matching bases. The CDR3 is 12 residues long. CDR1 is LNHDA and CDR2 is SQIVND in the germline V gene (reference sequence). Between the trimmed V and J ends, which lost 8 bases and 3 bases, there was a span of 8 bases. The CDR3 bases are TGTGCCAGTTTAGGACTCTACAATGAGCAGTTCTTC. It specifies CASLGLYNEQFF.

The V gene is TRBV7-9, the J gene TRBJ1-2, with 7 bases lining up with TRBD1. V trimming: 3 bases; J trimming: 4 bases; junction bases outside the gene matches: 5. Germline V CDR1 and CDR2: SEHNR, FQNEAQ (reference sequence). This CDR3 comprises 14 residues. The CDR3 region is CASSLFDRAYGYTF. The CDR3 nucleotides read TGTGCCAGCAGCTTGTTTGACAGGGCCTATGGCTACACCTTC.

This clone was counted between two and nine times. This rearrangement joins TRBV7-2 to TRBJ2-1, with D possibly TRBD2 on 5 matching bases. V was pared by 0 bases and J by 3 bases, with 12 bases between. The V gene's germline CDR1 is SGHTA and CDR2 FQGNSA. The CDR3 length is 16 residues. In nucleotides, the CDR3 is TGTGCCAGCAGCTTAGCGACGGATCGGGGCTACAATGAGCAGTTCTTC. Translation gives CASSLATDRGYNEQFF.

V gene TRBV11-2 combines with J gene TRBJ2-5, with 8 bases that match TRBD1. CDR1 and CDR2 from the germline V gene are SGHAT and FQNNGV. The CDR3 totals 15 residues. Trimming cost V 5 bases and J 1 base; bases outside gene matches: 6. CDR3 amino acids: CASSGITGGQETQYF. In nucleotides, the CDR3 is TGTGCCAGCAGCGGAATAACAGGGGGCCAAGAGACCCAGTACTTC.

The J gene is TRBJ2-5, the V gene TRBV2, with D possibly TRBD1 on 6 matching bases. The CDR3 spans 13 residues. The V and J ends lost 4 bases and 5 bases respectively, with 11 bases between them. The germline gives CDR1 SNHLY, CDR2 FYNNEI. The chain's CDR3 is CASSVRGTETQYF. As DNA, the CDR3 is TGTGCCAGCAGTGTCAGGGGAACCGAGACCCAGTACTTC.

This clone was seen only once. One junction end does not reproduce the germline sequence, and a read error may be involved. The chain joins TRBV29-1 to TRBJ2-7; perhaps TRBD2 as D (6 bases). Germline V gene lookup returns CDR1 SQVTM and CDR2 ANQGSEA. The CDR3 sequence is 11 residues long. The DNA of the CDR3 is TGCAGCGTTGAGGGGGGAGGTCGATTACTATTC. This encodes CSVEGGGRLLF.

V and J are TRBV19 and TRBJ2-7; TRBD1 is a possible D gene (5 bases). The length of the CDR3 is 15 residues. The germline V gene has CDR1 LNHDA and CDR2 SQIVND (reference sequence). Trimming removed 4 bases from V and 0 bases from J, with 13 bases in between. The CDR3, as DNA: TGTGCCAGTAGTAAGAGACAGAACCCCTCCTACGAGCAGTACTTC. The encoded protein is CASSKRQNPSYEQYF.

The V gene is TRBV4-3, the J gene TRBJ2-2; TRBD1 agrees at 7 bases. V shed 5 bases, J shed 5 bases, and the junction held 8 bases outside the gene matches. This CDR3 spans 15 amino acids. In germline, CDR1 is LGHNA, CDR2 YSLEER. The CDR3 DNA sequence: TGCGCCAGCAGCAGGGTAGACAGGGATACCGGGGAGCTGTTTTTT. Translated: CASSRVDRDTGELFF.

V and J are TRBV19 and TRBJ2-7; a possible D gene is TRBD1 (5 bases). Germline CDR1 and CDR2: LNHDA and SQIVND (reference sequence). V gave up 4 bases and J gave up 3 bases, with 10 bases separating them. The CDR3 contains 13 residues. CDR3 sequence reads: CASSKDQGYEQYF. For the CDR3, the DNA is TGTGCCAGTAGTAAAGACCAGGGCTACGAGCAGTACTTC. The whole variable domain, remainder taken from reference TRBV19 and TRBJ2-7, is DGGITQSPKYLFRKEGQNVTLSCEQNLNHDAMYWYRQDPGQGLRLIYYSQIVNDFQKGDIAEGYSVSREKKESFPLTVTSAQKNPTAFYLCASSKDQGYEQYFGPGTRLTVT.

The gene calls are TRBV5-1 and TRBJ1-2; D remains unclear. CDR1 and CDR2 from the germline V gene are SGHRS and YFSETQ. Between the trimmed V and J ends, which lost 0 bases and 4 bases, there was a span of 7 bases. The CDR3 runs to 13 residues. CDR3 sequence reads: CASSLAEGYGYTF. Here the CDR3 DNA reads TGCGCCAGCAGCTTGGCCGAGGGCTATGGCTACACCTTC.

This sequence joins TRBV9 and TRBJ1-5; unclear D gene. The germline gives CDR1 SGDLS, CDR2 YYNGEE. The CDR3 runs 13 residues. V was pared by 0 bases and J by 10 bases, with 11 bases between. The CDR3 DNA follows: TGTGCCAGCAGCGTAGGTCTTGCGCAACCCCAGCATTTT. It yields the protein CASSVGLAQPQHF. The full variable domain, its missing parts supplied by reference TRBV9 and TRBJ1-5, is DSGVTQTPKHLITATGQRVTLRCSPRSGDLSVYWYQQSLDQGLQFLIQYYNGEERAKGNILERFSAQQFPDLHSELNLSSLELGDSALYFCASSVGLAQPQHFGDGTRLSIL.

This sequence joins TRBV27 and TRBJ1-3; D call uncertain. This CDR3 is built from 14 residues. Germline CDR1 is MNHEY and CDR2 is SMNVEV (reference sequence). Trimming removed 2 bases from V and 8 bases from J, with 13 bases in between. The CDR3 reads CASSLIRNADTIYF. As DNA, the CDR3 is TGTGCCAGCAGTTTAATCCGCAACGCGGACACCATATATTTT.

CDR3 loop: CASSWAAGVGLEQYF. The CDR3, as DNA: TGTGCCAGCAGCTGGGCTGCGGGGGTGGGGCTCGAGCAGTACTTC. The chain links TRBV5-8 to TRBJ2-7; TRBD2 agrees at 7 bases. The CDR3 has 15 amino acids. Germline V gives CDR1 SGHTS, CDR2 YDEGEE. The ends lost 3 bases at V and 6 bases at J; junction bases unmatched: 12.

The V and J genes are TRBV28 and TRBJ2-7; TRBD2 matches 7 bases. Germline assignment: CDR1 MDHEN and CDR2 SYDVKM. This CDR3 contains 15 residues. J gave up 2 bases and V 1 base, and 5 bases lay outside the gene matches. For the CDR3, the DNA is TGTGCCAGCAGTTTATACGGGAGGAACACCTACGAGCAGTACTTC. It yields the protein CASSLYGRNTYEQYF. The full variable domain, its missing parts supplied by reference TRBV28 and TRBJ2-7, is DVKVTQSSRYLVKRTGEKVFLECVQDMDHENMFWYRQDPGLGLRLIYFSYDVKMKEKGDIPEGYSVSREKKERFSLILESASTNQTSMYLCASSLYGRNTYEQYFGPGTRLTVT.